What follows are 17 T cell receptor beta chains derived from one specimen sequenced in a study of blood T cells in healthy people across ages. Combining a sample-barcoded 5' primer with a J-beta primer mix, a second PCR ran for about 6 to 12 cycles. TCRdb processed the 5' RACE reads anew with MiXCR; each CDR3 protein has one entry. The table includes 700,000 or so distinct CDR3 sequences, 20% to 25% detected once. Sequenced: blood. The receptors originated from a man between 65 and 79 years old in good health.

This clonotype was detected only a few times. The chain is built from TRBV20-1 and TRBJ2-1; D gene uncertain. The germline CDR1 and CDR2 sequences are DFQATT and SNEGSKA (reference sequence). Trimming cost V 8 bases and J 0 bases, with 17 bases left between them. This CDR3 spans 15 amino acids. The CDR3 DNA reads as TGCAGTTCCCGGGCACCCTTTAGCTCCTACAATGAGCAGTTCTTC. Its translation: CSSRAPFSSYNEQFF.

This chain joins TRBV7-9 and TRBJ1-1, with 9 bases aligning to TRBD1. V lost 5 bases and J lost 4; bases outside the gene matches: 2. The CDR3 is made up of 13 amino acids. Germline CDR1 is SEHNR and CDR2 is FQNEAQ (reference sequence). DNA for the CDR3: TGTGCCAGCAGCATGACAGGGGGCACTGAAGCTTTCTTT. Translating gives CASSMTGGTEAFF.

This clonotype showed up just a few times. The gene calls are TRBV5-1 and TRBJ1-1, with D possibly matching TRBD1 (6 bases). In germline, CDR1 is SGHRS, CDR2 YFSETQ. This CDR3 is built from 14 residues. The V end lost 4 bases, the J end lost 4 bases, and 14 bases lay between the germline ends. The CDR3 DNA is TGCGCCAGCAGCCCCCAGGGGTGGTCCACTGAAGCTTTCTTT. The encoded protein is CASSPQGWSTEAFF.

The chain uses TRBV27 and TRBJ2-2; 8 bases match TRBD2. The CDR3 length is 16 residues. The germline V gene has CDR1 MNHEY and CDR2 SMNVEV (reference sequence). J gave up 2 bases and V 6 bases, and 8 bases lay outside the gene matches. The DNA for the CDR3 is TGTGCCAGCAGCCACAGAAGCGGGGGCAACACCGGGGAGCTGTTTTTT. As protein: CASSHRSGGNTGELFF.

This clonotype was seen only a few times. V gene TRBV13 combines with J gene TRBJ2-2; 9 bases align to TRBD1. This CDR3 comprises 16 residues. V lost 0 bases to trimming and J lost 4 bases; unmatched junction nucleotides: 3. CDR1 PRHDT and CDR2 FYEKMQ come from the germline V gene (reference sequence). This chain's CDR3 is CASSLGDRGSTGELFF. The CDR3 DNA reads as TGTGCCAGCAGCTTAGGAGACAGGGGGAGCACCGGGGAGCTGTTTTTT.

The V gene is TRBV4-2, the J gene TRBJ2-1, with TRBD1 matching over 10 bases. After removal of 7 bases from V and 7 bases from J, the junction contained 16 bases not matched to a gene. The germline V gene encodes CDR1 LGHNA and CDR2 YNFKEQ. This CDR3 comprises 17 residues. The CDR3 loop reads CASKRGLGTGAENEQFF. CDR3 DNA: TGTGCCAGCAAAAGGGGATTGGGGACAGGGGCGGAGAATGAGCAGTTCTTC.

This clonotype was recorded once. This chain connects TRBV29-1 to TRBJ1-1; 7 nucleotides agree with TRBD1. V gave up 7 bases and J gave up 6 bases; unmatched junction bases: 5. The V gene's germline CDR1 is SQVTM and CDR2 ANQGSEA. The CDR3 contains 11 residues. CDR3 protein: CSAAQGAEAFF. The CDR3 DNA is TGCAGCGCTGCCCAGGGGGCTGAAGCTTTCTTT.

This clonotype was seen many times. This chain connects TRBV7-2 to TRBJ2-3; D gene uncertain. CDR1 is SGHTA, CDR2 FQGNSA, per germline. This CDR3 is 11 amino acids long. The ends were cut back, 5 bases at V and 14 bases at J, with 14 bases in the middle. The CDR3 bases are TGTGCCAGCAGCGCCCAATGGGCTCGGTATTTT. This encodes CASSAQWARYF.

The rearrangement links TRBV12-3 or TRBV12-4 to TRBJ2-5; 7 nucleotides line up with TRBD2. This CDR3 has 17 residues. The V and J ends lost 3 bases and 0 bases, in that order; junction bases with no gene match: 10. The CDR3 region is CASSFERGLLNQETQYF. DNA for the CDR3: TGTGCCAGCAGTTTTGAGCGGGGCCTCTTAAACCAAGAGACCCAGTACTTC.

This clonotype came up many times. The V gene is TRBV7-3, the J gene TRBJ2-5; D possibly matches TRBD1 or TRBD2 (5 bases each). CDR3 length: 13 amino acids. Germline assignment: CDR1 SGHTA and CDR2 FQGTGA. V lost 3 bases, J lost 3 bases, and 8 bases lay in between. The CDR3 nucleotides are TGTGCCAGCAGCTTCGGGACGAAAGAGACCCAGTACTTC. This codes for CASSFGTKETQYF.

The sample holds a few counts of this clonotype. The chain carries TRBV2 and TRBJ2-7; 9 bases agree with TRBD2. This CDR3 region has 15 residues. V shed 4 bases and J 2 bases; nucleotides not matched to a gene: 6. Germline V gene lookup returns CDR1 SNHLY and CDR2 FYNNEI. The CDR3 spells CASSAGLAQAYEQYV. DNA of the CDR3: TGTGCCAGCAGTGCCGGACTAGCGCAAGCCTACGAGCAGTACGTC.

This chain links TRBV14 with TRBJ1-2, with 8 bases that match TRBD1. Trimming removed 5 bases from V and 7 bases from J; junction bases left unmatched: 9. The CDR3 contains 14 residues. Germline V gives CDR1 SGHDN, CDR2 FVKESK. CDR3 in amino acids: CASSGLTGARGYTF. Here the CDR3 DNA reads TGTGCCAGCAGCGGTCTGACAGGGGCGCGTGGCTACACCTTC.

The V gene is TRBV28, the J gene TRBJ2-5, with no clear D. CDR1 MDHEN and CDR2 SYDVKM come from the germline V gene. Trimming shortened V by 1 base and J by 4 bases, and 10 bases separated the two germline ends. This CDR3 is built from 14 residues. The chain's CDR3 is CASSLLTPSETQYF. The CDR3 nucleotides read TGTGCCAGCAGTTTATTGACCCCCTCAGAGACCCAGTACTTC.

The chain employs TRBV10-3 and TRBJ1-3, with 7 bases that match TRBD1. There are 16 residues in the CDR3. Germline-derived CDR1 and CDR2 are ENHRY and SYGVKD. V trimming: 4 bases; J trimming: 0 bases; junction bases outside the gene matches: 6. In DNA form, the CDR3 reads TGTGCCATCAGTGCGGGACAGCCGGTCTCTGGAAACACCATATATTTT. Translating gives CAISAGQPVSGNTIYF.

This clonotype appeared a few times. The chain links TRBV12-3 or TRBV12-4 to TRBJ1-5, with TRBD1 matching 7 bases. This CDR3 comprises 13 residues. The V segment lost 6 bases and the J segment 10 bases; nucleotides outside the gene matches: 9. The CDR3 here is CASSFRGINPQHF. The CDR3 nucleotides read TGTGCCAGCAGCTTCAGGGGGATTAATCCCCAGCATTTT.

The chain is built from TRBV29-1 and TRBJ2-6; a weak D match, TRBD1 (6 bases). The CDR3 totals 15 residues. V was clipped by 5 bases and J by 0 bases, with 11 bases between them. Germline V gene lookup returns CDR1 SQVTM and CDR2 ANQGSEA. CDR3 bases: TGCAGCGTTCGCAGGGGAGACTCTGGGGCCAACGTCCTGACTTTC. Translated: CSVRRGDSGANVLTF.

CDR3 sequence (DNA): TGCAGTGCCGACAAGCGGGGAGTAAGCGGCATTCAGTACTTC. Translated: CSADKRGVSGIQYF. The J gene is TRBJ2-4, the V gene TRBV20-1; 7 bases map to TRBD2. In germline, CDR1 is DFQATT, CDR2 SNEGSKA (reference sequence). J was trimmed by 9 bases and V by 6 bases; bases with no gene match: 14. The CDR3 covers 14 residues.